Below, 13 T cell receptor beta chains from the same sample are listed, as sequenced in a study of blood T cell repertoires in COVID-19. Only in-frame clones appear in the TCRdb table, and some are missing; sequencing was by immunoSEQ multiplex PCR. The sample comprises about 58,000 clones, more than 70% of which are singletons, and around 4.5% rests with the top ten. The material sequenced was peripheral blood. The receptors derive from a man aged 35-49 years with active COVID-19.

This chain joins TRBV20-1 and TRBJ1-1; the match to TRBD1 covers 7 bases. Germline V CDR1 and CDR2: DFQATT, SNEGSKA (reference sequence). V lost 3 bases and J lost 4; bases outside the gene matches: 5. CDR3 length: 13 residues. The CDR3 spells CSASEGASTEAFF. The CDR3 DNA is TGCAGTGCTAGTGAGGGGGCGTCCACTGAAGCTTTCTTT.

V is TRBV28 and J is TRBJ1-5; possible D gene TRBD1, 6 bases. The CDR3 is made up of 16 amino acids. Per germline, CDR1 MDHEN and CDR2 SYDVKM. V gave up 7 bases and J gave up 3 bases, with 19 bases separating them. CDR3 loop: CASNTPSDRPNQPQHF. In nucleotides, the CDR3 is TGTGCCAGCAACACACCATCCGACAGGCCCAATCAGCCCCAGCATTTT.

This clone has a handful of counts. The V gene is TRBV10-1, the J gene TRBJ1-3; TRBD1 might be the D (5 bases). V was trimmed by 5 bases and J by 0 bases, leaving 11 bases between them. This CDR3 is 15 amino acids long. The germline gives CDR1 WNHNN, CDR2 SYGVQD (reference sequence). CDR3 sequence: CASSHHRISGNTIYF. The DNA for the CDR3 is TGCGCCAGCAGTCACCACAGGATCTCTGGAAACACCATATATTTT.

This rearrangement joins TRBV27 to TRBJ2-1; the D gene is possibly TRBD2 (5 bases). The CDR3 extends over 15 amino acids. Trimming took off 3 bases at V and 0 bases at J, with 9 bases between the two ends. From germline, CDR1 is MNHEY and CDR2 SMNVEV (reference sequence). CDR3 sequence reads: CASSLDWSSYNEQFF. The CDR3 DNA reads TGTGCCAGCAGTTTGGACTGGAGCTCCTACAATGAGCAGTTCTTC.

In its sample, this clone is medium-sized (0.01 to 0.1%). This chain connects TRBV6-6 to TRBJ1-3, with D tentatively TRBD1 (5 bases). The CDR3 covers 14 residues. The V and J ends lost 8 bases and 0 bases respectively, with 11 bases between them. Germline CDR1 MNHNY, CDR2 SVGAGI (reference sequence). CDR3 nucleotides: TGTGCCAGCGGACATTGGAGCTCTGGAAACACCATATATTTT. Encoded protein: CASGHWSSGNTIYF.

The genes are TRBV9 and TRBJ1-1, with 8 bases identical to TRBD1. V was pared by 3 bases and J by 4 bases, with 8 bases of the junction left unmatched. Germline V gives CDR1 SGDLS, CDR2 YYNGEE. The CDR3 length is 15 residues. In DNA, the CDR3 is TGTGCCAGCAGCGGGACAGGGATCAGCGGCACTGAAGCTTTCTTT. Translated: CASSGTGISGTEAFF.

V gene TRBV30 combines with J gene TRBJ1-1, with 7 bases identical to TRBD1. The CDR3 runs to 13 residues. V shed 2 bases, J shed 0 bases, and the junction held 0 bases outside the gene matches. CDR1 is GTSNPN and CDR2 is SVGIG in the germline V gene (reference sequence). CDR3 DNA: TGTGCCTGGAGTCAGGGGGTGAACACTGAAGCTTTCTTT. Its translation: CAWSQGVNTEAFF.

V and J are TRBV21-1 and TRBJ2-2; the table gives TRBD2 as D, unverified against the DNA. TRBV21-1 is marked as a pseudogene. This CDR3 is 17 amino acids long. The CDR3 reads CASSANREGEGTGELFF. The CDR3 coding sequence is TGTGCCAGCAGCGCAAACAGGGAGGGGGAGGGGACCGGGGAGCTGTTTTTT.

The rearrangement uses TRBV6-5 and TRBJ2-7; 7 positions match TRBD1. The CDR3 is made up of 12 amino acids. CDR1 MNHEY and CDR2 SVGAGI come from the germline V gene. V shed 6 bases, J shed 7 bases, and the junction held 6 bases outside the gene matches. CDR3 sequence: CASRQGLGEQYF. The CDR3 DNA reads as TGTGCCAGCAGACAGGGGCTGGGGGAGCAGTACTTC.

The V call is TRBV11-2, the J call TRBJ2-7, with 10 bases identical to TRBD1. CDR1 SGHAT and CDR2 FQNNGV come from the germline V gene. Germline trimming cut 4 bases from V and 2 bases from J; bases unmatched to any gene: 2. This CDR3 region has 14 residues. CDR3 residues: CASSWDRGPYEQYF. Here the CDR3 DNA reads TGTGCCAGCAGCTGGGACAGGGGCCCCTACGAGCAGTACTTC.

DNA for the CDR3: TGCGCCAGCAGCTTGTCGTCGACAGGGGACAATGAGCAGTTCTTC. This translates into CASSLSSTGDNEQFF. The chain is built from TRBV5-1 and TRBJ2-1, with 8 nucleotides matching TRBD1. The J segment lost 5 bases and the V segment lost 1 base, leaving 5 bases of the junction unmatched. Germline assignment: CDR1 SGHRS and CDR2 YFSETQ. The CDR3 is 15 residues long.

This clone was recorded a few times. J is TRBJ1-3 and V is TRBV7-3; no reliable D call. Per the germline V gene, CDR1 is SGHTA and CDR2 is FQGTGA. Trimming removed 5 bases at V and 0 bases at J, with 11 bases between. The CDR3 extends over 15 amino acids. The CDR3 spells CASSLHRGSGNTIYF. CDR3 in DNA: TGTGCCAGCAGCCTCCATCGGGGCTCTGGAAACACCATATATTTT.

This clone was detected only once. The chain employs TRBV6-2 or TRBV6-3 and TRBJ2-7; 8 nucleotides align to TRBD1. Losses at the gene ends were 6 bases for V and 2 bases for J; bases not matched to a gene: 12. CDR3 length: 16 amino acids. Per the germline V gene, CDR1 is MNHEY and CDR2 is SVGEGT. The CDR3 bases are TGTGCCAGCAGCCGACCCGGACAGGGTGGGCCCTACGAGCAGTACTTC. Residues: CASSRPGQGGPYEQYF.